The sequence of this T cell receptor beta chain was determined in a study of CD8 T cells in Susac syndrome. CD8+ and CD4+ T cells circulating in blood were sequenced for TCR beta. Negative isolation yielded CD8+ and CD4+ T cells; FACS enriched TEMRA cells. RNA, at roughly 0.45 to 1 ug, was reverse transcribed with random hexamers. Amplification of TCR beta CDR3 across 54 Vbeta and 13 Jbeta was performed with immunoSEQ multiplex PCR. TCRdb re-derived calls from the immunoSEQ multiplex PCR reads in MiXCR, one entry per CDR3 protein. The sample yields 150,000 to 180,000 distinct CDR3 sequences, approximately 94% seen once. Sequencing used CD8+ T cells from PBMCs. The sequence came from a human donor with multiple sclerosis.

The chain's CDR3 is CSVEASPEAFF. CDR3 nucleotide sequence: TGCAGCGTTGAAGCGTCCCCTGAAGCTTTCTTT. This chain uses TRBV29-1 with TRBJ1-1; D gene uncertain. Looked up from germline, CDR1 is SQVTM and CDR2 is ANQGSEA. The CDR3 sequence is 11 residues long. With 1 base removed from V and 6 bases from J, the gap between germline ends came to 6 bases.